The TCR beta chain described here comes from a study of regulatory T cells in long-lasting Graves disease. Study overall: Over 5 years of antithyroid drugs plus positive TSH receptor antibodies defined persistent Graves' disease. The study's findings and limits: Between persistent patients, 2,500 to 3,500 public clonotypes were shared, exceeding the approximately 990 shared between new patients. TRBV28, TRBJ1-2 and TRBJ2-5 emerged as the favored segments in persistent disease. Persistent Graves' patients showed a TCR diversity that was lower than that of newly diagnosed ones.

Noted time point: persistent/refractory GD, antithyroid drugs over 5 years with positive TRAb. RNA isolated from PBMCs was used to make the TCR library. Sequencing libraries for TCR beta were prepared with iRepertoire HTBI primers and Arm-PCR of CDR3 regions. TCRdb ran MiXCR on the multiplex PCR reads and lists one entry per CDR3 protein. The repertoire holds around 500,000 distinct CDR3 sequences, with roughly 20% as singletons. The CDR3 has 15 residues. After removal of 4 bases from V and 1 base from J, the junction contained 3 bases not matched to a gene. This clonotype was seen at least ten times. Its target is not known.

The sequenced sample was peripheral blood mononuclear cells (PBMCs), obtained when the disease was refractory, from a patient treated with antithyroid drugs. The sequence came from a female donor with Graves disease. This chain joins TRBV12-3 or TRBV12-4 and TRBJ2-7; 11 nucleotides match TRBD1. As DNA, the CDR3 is TGTGCCAGCAGTTCCGGACAGGGGGCATCCTACGAGCAGTACTTC. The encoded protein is CASSSGQGASYEQYF.